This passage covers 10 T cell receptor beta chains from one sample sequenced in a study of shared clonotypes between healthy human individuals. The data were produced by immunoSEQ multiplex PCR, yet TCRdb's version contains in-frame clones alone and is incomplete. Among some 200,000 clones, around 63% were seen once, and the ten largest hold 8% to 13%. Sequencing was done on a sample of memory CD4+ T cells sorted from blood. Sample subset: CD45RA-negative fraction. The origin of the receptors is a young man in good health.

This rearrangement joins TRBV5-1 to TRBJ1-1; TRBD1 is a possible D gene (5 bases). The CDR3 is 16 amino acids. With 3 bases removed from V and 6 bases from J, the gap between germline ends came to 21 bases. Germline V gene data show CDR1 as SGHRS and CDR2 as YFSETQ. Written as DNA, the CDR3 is TGCGCCAGCAGCTCGGGGCTTGGATTAAGGGAGTCTGAAGCTTTCTTT. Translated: CASSSGLGLRESEAFF.

The CDR3 spells CASTDRRNNQPQHF. CDR3 nucleotide sequence: TGTGCCAGCACGGACAGAAGAAACAATCAGCCCCAGCATTTT. J is TRBJ1-5 and V is TRBV19; TRBD1 is a possible D gene (6 bases). CDR1 is LNHDA and CDR2 is SQIVND in the germline V gene (reference sequence). The CDR3 length is 14 residues. V lost 9 bases, J lost 3 bases, and 15 bases lay in between.

The CDR3 here is CASSVAGEPYNEQFF. The CDR3 coding sequence is TGTGCCAGCAGCGTAGCTGGGGAACCCTACAATGAGCAGTTCTTC. The chain has TRBV9 and TRBJ2-1; no reliable D call. This CDR3 is built from 15 residues. V was trimmed by 0 bases and J by 2 bases, leaving 9 bases between them. CDR1 is SGDLS, CDR2 YYNGEE, per germline. Full variable domain (missing parts from reference TRBV9 and TRBJ2-1): DSGVTQTPKHLITATGQRVTLRCSPRSGDLSVYWYQQSLDQGLQFLIQYYNGEERAKGNILERFSAQQFPDLHSELNLSSLELGDSALYFCASSVAGEPYNEQFFGPGTRLTVL.

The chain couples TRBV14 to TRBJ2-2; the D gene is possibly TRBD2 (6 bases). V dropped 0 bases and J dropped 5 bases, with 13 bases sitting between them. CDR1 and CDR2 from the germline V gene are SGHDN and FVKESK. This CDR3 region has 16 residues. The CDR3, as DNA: TGTGCCAGCAGCCAAGAAGTGGGGGGAATTACCGGGGAGCTGTTTTTT. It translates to CASSQEVGGITGELFF.

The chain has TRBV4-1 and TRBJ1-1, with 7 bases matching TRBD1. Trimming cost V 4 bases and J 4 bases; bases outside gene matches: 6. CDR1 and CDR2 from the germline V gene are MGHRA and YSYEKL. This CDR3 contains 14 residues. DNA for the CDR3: TGCGCCAGCAGCCGACAGGGCACCGCCACTGAAGCTTTCTTT. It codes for CASSRQGTATEAFF.

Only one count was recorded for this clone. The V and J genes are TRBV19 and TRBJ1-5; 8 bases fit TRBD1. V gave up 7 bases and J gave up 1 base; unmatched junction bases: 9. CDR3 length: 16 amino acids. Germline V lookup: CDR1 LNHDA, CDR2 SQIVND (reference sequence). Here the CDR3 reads CASILGRGLSNQPQHF. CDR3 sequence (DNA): TGTGCCAGTATATTGGGCAGGGGGCTAAGCAATCAGCCCCAGCATTTT.

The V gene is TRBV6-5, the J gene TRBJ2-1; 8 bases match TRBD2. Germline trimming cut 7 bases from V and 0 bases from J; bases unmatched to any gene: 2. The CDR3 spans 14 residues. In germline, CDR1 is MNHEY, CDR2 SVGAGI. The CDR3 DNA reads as TGTGCCAGCACCCTAGCGGGCTCCTACAATGAGCAGTTCTTC. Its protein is CASTLAGSYNEQFF.

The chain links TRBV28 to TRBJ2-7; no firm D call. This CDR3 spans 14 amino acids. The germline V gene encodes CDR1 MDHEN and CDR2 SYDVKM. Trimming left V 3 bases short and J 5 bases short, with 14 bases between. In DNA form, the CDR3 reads TGTGCCAGCAGTTTCCGGTTTCCGGCGGACGAGCAGTACTTC. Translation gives CASSFRFPADEQYF.

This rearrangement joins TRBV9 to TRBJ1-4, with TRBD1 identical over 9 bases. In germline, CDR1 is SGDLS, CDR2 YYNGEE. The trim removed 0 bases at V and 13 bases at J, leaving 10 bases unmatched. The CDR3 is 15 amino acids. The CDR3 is CASSVAALAGQGLFF. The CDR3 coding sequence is TGTGCCAGCAGCGTAGCTGCCCTAGCGGGACAGGGACTGTTTTTT.

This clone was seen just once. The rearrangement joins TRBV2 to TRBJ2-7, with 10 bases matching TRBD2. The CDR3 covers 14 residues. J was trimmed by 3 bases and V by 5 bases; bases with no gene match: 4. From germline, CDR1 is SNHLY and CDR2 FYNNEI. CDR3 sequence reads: CASSPRTSGYEQYF. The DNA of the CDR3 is TGTGCCAGCAGTCCCCGGACTAGCGGCTACGAGCAGTACTTC.